The source of this TCR beta chain is a study of blood T cell repertoires in COVID-19. About the research overall: Italy, Spain and the United States were the sources of the convalescent and acute COVID-19 samples. The analysed material was cDNA or gDNA that came from T cells, B-cell-depleted T cells, or PBMCs.

As handled by the study authors: Researchers report that nucleated cell counts were estimated from reference gene primer amplification. TCRdb's copy holds only in-frame clones and misses some; the assay was immunoSEQ multiplex PCR. V, J and clone size are taken as reported in that table, and D and trimming were inferred from the DNA itself. The sample carries over 300,000 clones, around 83% recorded once. With 6 bases removed from V and 2 bases from J, the gap between germline ends came to 18 bases. Germline V gives CDR1 WNHNN, CDR2 SYGVQD (reference sequence). CDR3 length: 16 amino acids. The source is a woman aged 50 to 60 with acute or convalescent COVID-19. The sample was peripheral blood. The V call is TRBV10-1, the J call TRBJ2-3; the D gene is possibly TRBD2 (5 bases). CDR3 coding DNA: TGCGCCAGCAGCTTCCAGAGCGGTCACGCCACAGATACGCAGTATTTT. It translates to CASSFQSGHATDTQYF.